The clone carrying this TCR beta chain was seen only a few times. Its antigen is unknown. The data derive from a study of T cell repertoires in cytomegalovirus infection. Across the whole study: Indicated by public TCR beta signatures were CMV infection and matching HLA type. General study points: Clonotype analysis showed dominance of the ex vivo response by HLA-C-restricted CMV-specific TCR beta clonotypes. Summed public TCR beta family frequency identified CMV carriers bearing the relevant HLA.

TCRdb fed the reads into MiXCR, producing one record per CDR3 protein. Here the sample spans roughly 250,000 distinct CDR3 sequences, around 12% being singletons. What was sequenced was PBMCs. The source is a human donor in good health (CMV status not recorded). Some clones in this sample may be carry-over from other donors' samples.

The CDR3 is CASSPRATSGSLRSYNEQFF. The DNA of the CDR3 is TGTGCCAGCAGCCCCCGGGCGACTAGCGGGAGCCTCCGCTCCTACAATGAGCAGTTCTTC. The genes are TRBV7-8 and TRBJ2-1; TRBD2 matches at 12 bases. J gave up 0 bases and V 5 bases, and 14 bases lay outside the gene matches. This CDR3 region has 20 residues. Germline V gene data show CDR1 as SGHVS and CDR2 as FQNEAQ.